A selection of T cell receptor beta chains follows, all from one sample in a study of blood T cell repertoires in COVID-19. Clones were sequenced by immunoSEQ multiplex PCR, and TCRdb holds only the in-frame ones, with some missing. The sample lists around 97,000 clones, 70% to 90% occurring once. Sample: peripheral blood. Receptors originate from a human donor in a cohort sampled during active COVID-19. CDR3s include the opening cysteine and the closing phenylalanine or tryptophan. The D gene is left open where the match is weak. Where a row states a size, it is once, few, many or the class of an expanded clone; other rows omit it.

>TRBD1|NA|TRBJ1-1|TRBV7-3
CASSMTGTLNTEAFF
TGTGCCAGCAGCATGACAGGGACCCTTAACACTGAAGCTTTCTTT
>NA|NA|TRBJ2-3|TRBV7-3
CASSLNRVSDTQYF
TGTGCCAGCAGCTTAAACAGGGTATCAGATACGCAGTATTTT
>TRBD1|few|TRBJ1-6|TRBV7-8
CASTASSGTGVSPLHF
TGTGCCAGCACCGCTTCGTCCGGGACAGGGGTTTCACCCCTCCACTTT
>TRBD2|NA|TRBJ2-5|TRBV7-8
CASSLGGRAHETQYF
TGTGCCAGCAGCTTAGGGGGGAGGGCGCACGAGACCCAGTACTTC
>TRBD1|NA|TRBJ2-3|TRBV15
CATSRDRVANTDTQYF
TGTGCCACCAGCAGGGACAGGGTGGCCAACACAGATACGCAGTATTTT
>TRBD1|NA|TRBJ1-2|TRBV4-2
CASSQGEIGRGLHGYTF
TGTGCCAGCAGCCAAGGAGAAATCGGCAGGGGGCTACATGGCTACACCTTC
>TRBD1|once|TRBJ1-4|TRBV27
CASRPHLQGLSEKLFF
TGTGCCAGCAGGCCTCACCTACAGGGGCTAAGTGAAAAACTGTTTTTT
>NA|NA|TRBJ2-4|TRBV11-1
CASSFGGGKNIQYF
TGTGCCAGCAGCTTTGGGGGCGGCAAAAACATTCAGTACTTC
>NA|NA|TRBJ2-1|TRBV12-2
CASRLAKRDFLAVEQFF
TGTGCAAGTCGCTTAGCCAAACGAGATTTCTTAGCGGTTGAGCAGTTCTTC
>TRBD1|NA|TRBJ1-3|TRBV5-1
CASSPTGTVGNTIYF
TGCGCCAGCAGCCCGACAGGGACGGTCGGAAACACCATATATTTT
>NA|few|TRBJ1-3|TRBV28
CASSFQGGSGNTIYF
TGTGCCAGCAGCTTCCAGGGAGGTTCTGGAAACACCATATATTTT
>TRBD2|once|TRBJ2-1|TRBV19
CASSRSGTSFNEQFF
TGTGCCAGTAGTAGGTCCGGGACTAGTTTCAATGAGCAGTTCTTC
>NA|few|TRBJ2-1|TRBV28
CASSLAGDNEQFF
TGTGCCAGCAGTTTAGCAGGGGACAATGAGCAGTTCTTC
>NA|NA|TRBJ2-3|TRBV9
CASSPQGPTDTQYF
TGTGCCAGCAGCCCCCAGGGGCCCACAGATACGCAGTATTTT
>NA|NA|TRBJ2-5|TRBV7-9
CASSPSGEETQYF
TGTGCCAGCAGCCCTTCAGGGGAAGAGACCCAGTACTTC
>NA|NA|TRBJ2-1|TRBV4-1
CASSQEGHRYNEQFF
TGCGCCAGCAGCCAAGAGGGTCACAGATACAATGAGCAGTTCTTC
>TRBD1|NA|TRBJ2-1|TRBV11-2
CASSLGWGQDNEQFF
TGTGCCAGCAGCTTAGGTTGGGGACAGGACAATGAGCAGTTCTTC
>NA|NA|TRBJ2-1|TRBV7-2
CASNPHRDGYNEQFF
TGTGCCAGCAATCCTCACAGGGACGGATACAATGAGCAGTTCTTC
>NA|NA|TRBJ2-7|TRBV27
CASGEDISYEQYF
TGTGCCAGCGGAGAGGACATTTCCTACGAGCAGTACTTC
>NA|NA|TRBJ2-3|TRBV23-1
CASSQSGSNTDTQYF
TGCGCCAGCAGCCAAAGCGGGTCCAACACAGATACGCAGTATTTT
>TRBD1|NA|TRBJ2-1|TRBV2
CASRPTGTGVTNEQFF
TGTGCCAGCAGGCCAACCGGGACAGGGGTGACAAATGAGCAGTTCTTC
>TRBD1|NA|TRBJ2-1|TRBV5-5
CASSPGQVTYNEQFF
TGTGCCAGCAGCCCGGGACAGGTGACTTACAATGAGCAGTTCTTC
>TRBD2|NA|TRBJ2-3|TRBV6-2/TRBV6-3
CASSYAGSGRASGTDTQYF
TGTGCCAGCAGTTACGCTGGTAGCGGGAGGGCAAGTGGGACAGATACGCAGTATTTT
>TRBD2|NA|TRBJ2-3|TRBV10-3
CAIRGTSGRPSSTDTQYF
TGTGCCATCAGAGGAACTAGCGGGAGGCCATCTAGCACAGATACGCAGTATTTT
>NA|NA|TRBJ1-2|TRBV27
CASSLGQGIGYGYTF
TGTGCCAGCAGTTTGGGCCAGGGGATTGGCTATGGCTACACCTTC
>NA|NA|TRBJ1-2|TRBV2
CAEGTDSNPGYGYTF
TGTGCCGAGGGGACTGATTCCAACCCGGGCTATGGCTACACCTTC
>TRBD1|once|TRBJ1-3|TRBV11-2
CASSLSGQGSGNTIYF
TGTGCCAGCAGTCTCTCGGGACAGGGCTCTGGAAACACCATATATTTT
>TRBD2|once|TRBJ2-2|TRBV7-8
CASSRLAENTGELFF
TGTGCCAGCAGCCGACTAGCTGAGAACACCGGGGAGCTGTTTTTT
>TRBD2|NA|TRBJ2-3|TRBV20-1
CSASASGGSTDTQYF
TGCAGTGCTAGTGCTAGCGGGGGAAGCACAGATACGCAGTATTTT
>TRBD2|NA|TRBJ2-1|TRBV5-6
CASRGTSRALSYNEQFF
TGTGCCAGCAGAGGGACTAGCAGGGCCCTCTCCTACAATGAGCAGTTCTTC
>TRBD1|NA|TRBJ2-5|TRBV6-2/TRBV6-3
CASSKFGTGEETQYF
TGTGCCAGCAGTAAATTCGGGACAGGGGAAGAGACCCAGTACTTC
>TRBD2|NA|TRBJ2-1|TRBV5-4
CASSLKAGGLSSYNEQFF
TGTGCCAGCAGCTTGAAAGCGGGAGGTCTGAGCTCCTACAATGAGCAGTTCTTC
>TRBD1|few|TRBJ1-5|TRBV19
CASRPLYFGQGFSNQPQHF
TGTGCCAGTAGACCTTTATATTTCGGACAGGGTTTTAGCAATCAGCCCCAGCATTTT
>TRBD1|NA|TRBJ2-3|TRBV11-2
CASSLEVDRGRKDTQYF
TGTGCCAGCAGCTTAGAGGTAGACAGGGGGCGGAAGGATACGCAGTATTTT
>NA|few|TRBJ2-7|TRBV5-4
CASSSGQRYYEQYF
TGTGCCAGCAGCTCTGGACAGAGGTACTACGAGCAGTACTTC
>NA|NA|TRBJ2-1|TRBV9
CASSVEPGPYNEQFF
TGTGCCAGCAGCGTAGAGCCAGGCCCCTACAATGAGCAGTTCTTC
>NA|NA|TRBJ1-2|TRBV20-1
CSAKREGGYTF
TGCAGTGCTAAGAGGGAAGGAGGCTACACCTTC
>TRBD2|NA|TRBJ2-2|TRBV15
CATSSDGLLLAGVPPSNTGELFF
TGTGCCACCAGCAGTGACGGCCTTTTGCTAGCGGGAGTACCGCCTTCGAACACCGGGGAACTGTTTTTT
>NA|NA|TRBJ1-1|TRBV6-5
CASRRFMNTEAFF
TGTGCCAGCAGGAGGTTCATGAACACTGAAGCTTTCTTT
>TRBD1|NA|TRBJ2-5|TRBV6-5
CASSLGGTGGGETQYF
TGTGCCAGCAGTTTAGGAGGGACAGGGGGCGGAGAGACCCAGTACTTC
>TRBD1|once|TRBJ2-7|TRBV6-2/TRBV6-3
CASSRTRVGTGYEQYF
TGTGCCAGCAGCAGAACCCGAGTCGGGACAGGTTACGAGCAGTACTTC
>NA|NA|TRBJ1-1|TRBV12-5
CASGLSEYTEAFF
TGTGCTAGTGGTTTGTCCGAGTACACTGAAGCTTTCTTT
>NA|NA|TRBJ1-2|TRBV5-6
CASSPPGYGYTF
TGTGCCAGCAGCCCCCCCGGGTATGGCTACACCTTC
>TRBD1|NA|TRBJ2-2|TRBV25-1
CASERDRGPLNTGELFF
TGTGCCAGCGAGCGGGACAGGGGCCCCCTGAACACCGGGGAGCTGTTTTTT
>TRBD1|NA|TRBJ1-4|TRBV19
CASSLGTGVEKLFF
TGTGCCAGTAGTCTTGGGACAGGGGTTGAAAAACTGTTTTTT
>NA|NA|TRBJ2-3|TRBV28
CASSLVSRPDTQYF
TGTGCCAGCAGTTTAGTGTCTCGTCCAGATACGCAGTATTTT
>NA|once|TRBJ1-2|TRBV5-1
CASQPAGVYGYTF
TGCGCCAGTCAACCCGCAGGGGTCTATGGCTACACCTTC